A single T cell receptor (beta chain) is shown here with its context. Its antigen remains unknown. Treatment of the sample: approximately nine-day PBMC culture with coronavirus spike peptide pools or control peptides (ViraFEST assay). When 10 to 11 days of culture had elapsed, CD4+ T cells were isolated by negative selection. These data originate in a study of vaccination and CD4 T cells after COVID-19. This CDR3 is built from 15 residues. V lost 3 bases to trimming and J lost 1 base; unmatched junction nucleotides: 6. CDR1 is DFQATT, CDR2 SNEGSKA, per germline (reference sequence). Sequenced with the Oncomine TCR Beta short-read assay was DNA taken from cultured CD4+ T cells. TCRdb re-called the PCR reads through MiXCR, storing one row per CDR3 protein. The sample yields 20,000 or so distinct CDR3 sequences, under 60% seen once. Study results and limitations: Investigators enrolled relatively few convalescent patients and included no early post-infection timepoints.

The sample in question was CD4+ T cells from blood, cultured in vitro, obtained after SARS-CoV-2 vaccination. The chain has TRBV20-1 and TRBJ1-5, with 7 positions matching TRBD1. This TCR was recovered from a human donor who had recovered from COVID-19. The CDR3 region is CSASTTGWSNQPQHF. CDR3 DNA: TGCAGTGCTAGTACGACAGGGTGGAGCAATCAGCCCCAGCATTTT.